Following are 3 T cell receptor beta chains from one sample sequenced in a study of control samples from healthy donors and cancer patients. Clones were read by immunoSEQ multiplex PCR, and TCRdb kept only the in-frame ones, dropping some. The sample shows over 40,000 clones, almost 90% of them seen only once. Sequencing was carried out using PBMCs. Receptors originate from a man aged 50 or older with head and neck cancer.

The genes are TRBV12-5 and TRBJ2-1; D might be TRBD2 (5 bases). Between the trimmed V and J ends, which lost 5 bases and 9 bases, there was a span of 14 bases. CDR1 and CDR2 from the germline V gene are LGHNT and FRNRAP. The CDR3 has 13 residues. CDR3: CASGTVLGGEQFF. The CDR3 DNA sequence: TGTGCTAGTGGTACGGTACTAGGTGGTGAGCAGTTCTTC.

This rearrangement joins TRBV5-6 to TRBJ2-7; 8 bases match TRBD2. Trimming removed 3 bases from V and 1 base from J; junction bases left unmatched: 15. The CDR3 runs to 18 residues. The V gene's germline CDR1 is SGHDT and CDR2 YYEEEE. In DNA form, the CDR3 reads TGTGCCAGCAGCTCGGTTCTTGGGTTAGCGGGGACTTCCTACGAGCAGTACTTC. It specifies CASSSVLGLAGTSYEQYF. The whole variable domain, remainder taken from reference TRBV5-6 and TRBJ2-7, is DAGVTQSPTHLIKTRGQQVTLRCSPKSGHDTVSWYQQALGQGPQFIFQYYEEEERQRGNFPDRFSGHQFPNYSSELNVNALLLGDSALYLCASSSVLGLAGTSYEQYFGPGTRLTVT.

V is TRBV14 and J is TRBJ1-1, with no clear D. V was shortened by 4 bases and J by 1 base, with 10 bases between the two germline ends. Germline V lookup: CDR1 SGHDN, CDR2 FVKESK. The CDR3 covers 14 residues. The CDR3 coding sequence is TGTGCCAGCAGCCCGGGTAATCCGAACACTGAAGCTTTCTTT. This codes for CASSPGNPNTEAFF.